The next 27 T cell receptor beta chains were all read from a single sample in a study of blood T cell repertoires in COVID-19. Using immunoSEQ multiplex PCR, the repertoire was profiled, and TCRdb retains in-frame clones only, with some absent. The sample lists roughly 74,000 clones, about four fifths seen once, with over 35% in the top ten. The sequenced sample consisted of peripheral blood. The receptors shown here come from a man aged 65 to 79 with acute or convalescent COVID-19.

There are many counts of this clone. The chain has TRBV6-5 and TRBJ1-3; D is unclear. The CDR3 covers 15 residues. Trimming removed 6 bases from V and 0 bases from J, with 12 bases in between. Germline V lookup: CDR1 MNHEY, CDR2 SVGAGI. The chain's CDR3 is CASRRYASSGNTIYF. CDR3 coding DNA: TGTGCCAGCAGACGGTACGCAAGCTCTGGAAACACCATATATTTT.

In this sample, this clone turned up a few times. This rearrangement joins TRBV10-3 to TRBJ2-7; the D is unclear. Between the trimmed V and J ends, which lost 8 bases and 12 bases, there was a span of 14 bases. The CDR3 length is 10 residues. Germline V gene data show CDR1 as ENHRY and CDR2 as SYGVKD. The CDR3 reads CAIGDGLGYF. The CDR3 bases are TGTGCCATCGGAGACGGCTTAGGGTACTTC.

The chain recombines TRBV7-9 with TRBJ1-1, with D perhaps matching TRBD1 (6 bases). Germline V gene data show CDR1 as SEHNR and CDR2 as FQNEAQ (reference sequence). Between the trimmed V and J ends, which lost 5 bases and 7 bases, there was a span of 14 bases. CDR3 size: 13 residues. The CDR3 spells CASSDYYRVEAFF. The CDR3 nucleotides read TGTGCCAGCAGCGATTACTACAGGGTTGAAGCTTTCTTT.

The V and J genes are TRBV12-3 or TRBV12-4 and TRBJ2-7; possibly TRBD1 for D (5 bases). Between the trimmed V and J ends, which lost 6 bases and 5 bases, there was a span of 14 bases. The CDR3 is made up of 13 amino acids. CDR3 region: CASRRGPMDEQYF. Written as DNA, the CDR3 is TGTGCCAGCAGAAGGGGCCCCATGGACGAGCAGTACTTC.

The chain employs TRBV29-1 and TRBJ1-1, with D possibly matching TRBD1 (5 bases). Germline loops: CDR1 SQVTM, CDR2 ANQGSEA. The CDR3 is 11 residues long. Trimming cost V 7 bases and J 6 bases, with 12 bases left between them. The CDR3, as DNA: TGCAGCGGCATGGCGGGGGCTGAAGCTTTCTTT. Its translation: CSGMAGAEAFF.

The gene calls are TRBV2 and TRBJ2-1; 10 bases line up with TRBD2. In germline, CDR1 is SNHLY, CDR2 FYNNEI. V lost 4 bases and J lost 9; bases outside the gene matches: 6. The CDR3 extends over 14 amino acids. The CDR3: CASSVASGGGEQFF. The CDR3 bases are TGTGCCAGCAGTGTGGCTAGCGGGGGTGGTGAGCAGTTCTTC.

This clone was detected ten times or more. V and J are TRBV3-1 (or the pseudogene TRBV3-2) and TRBJ2-1; 9 bases line up with TRBD2. This CDR3 is built from 15 residues. Germline CDR1 LGHDT, CDR2 YNNKEL (reference sequence). The junction had 7 bases not matched to a gene; V was cut back by 5 bases and J by 5 bases. The CDR3 region is CASSDTGTSHNEQFF. The CDR3 DNA sequence: TGTGCCAGCAGCGACACCGGGACTAGCCACAATGAGCAGTTCTTC.

The V and J genes are TRBV2 and TRBJ2-2; D possibly corresponds to TRBD1 (6 bases). This CDR3 has 15 amino acids. Germline V gene sequence: CDR1 SNHLY, CDR2 FYNNEI. Trimming stripped 8 bases from V and 7 bases from J, with 20 bases between. Here the CDR3 reads CASGTSLGSGGELFF. CDR3 nucleotide sequence: TGTGCCAGCGGGACATCTCTCGGGTCGGGCGGGGAGCTGTTTTTT.

This chain connects TRBV3-1 (or the pseudogene TRBV3-2) to TRBJ1-6, with 7 bases fitting TRBD1. This CDR3 has 15 residues. Germline loops: CDR1 LGHDT, CDR2 YNNKEL (reference sequence). V dropped 0 bases and J dropped 9; count of bases not matched to a gene: 5. The CDR3 nucleotides read TGTGCCAGCAGCCAAGATAGCAGGGGGAGTTCACCCCTCCACTTT. This encodes CASSQDSRGSSPLHF.

V gene TRBV9 combines with J gene TRBJ2-5; the D gene is possibly TRBD2 (6 bases). The CDR3 spans 17 residues. The V end lost 1 base, the J end lost 2 bases, and 18 bases lay between the germline ends. CDR1 and CDR2 (germline): SGDLS, YYNGEE. Here the CDR3 DNA reads TGTGCCAGCAGCGTATCGACGGGAGCCCTAGGGCAAGAGACCCAGTACTTC. It encodes CASSVSTGALGQETQYF.

The genes are TRBV29-1 and TRBJ1-1; maybe TRBD1 (5 bases). Germline V CDR1 and CDR2: SQVTM, ANQGSEA. CDR3 length: 12 amino acids. Trimming removed 5 bases at V and 4 bases at J, with 11 bases between. The CDR3 is CSVRRGGTEAFF. The CDR3 DNA reads as TGCAGCGTTAGGAGGGGAGGCACTGAAGCTTTCTTT.

The rearrangement uses TRBV19 and TRBJ2-5, with D perhaps TRBD1 (6 bases). This CDR3 is 16 amino acids long. V shed 3 bases and J shed 2 bases, with 16 bases lying between them. Germline lookup yields CDR1 LNHDA and CDR2 SQIVND (reference sequence). This chain's CDR3 is CASSIPSGVGQETQYF. CDR3 DNA sequence: TGTGCCAGTAGTATCCCCTCAGGGGTAGGACAAGAGACCCAGTACTTC.

The chain is built from TRBV3-1 (or the pseudogene TRBV3-2) and TRBJ1-6, with TRBD1 matching 7 bases. Per germline, CDR1 LGHDT and CDR2 YNNKEL (reference sequence). The CDR3 covers 15 residues. Unmatched junction bases numbered 9, after V lost 5 bases and J lost 8 bases. In DNA form, the CDR3 reads TGTGCCAGCAGCGTCCGGGACAGACTATATTCACCCCTCCACTTT. Amino acid sequence: CASSVRDRLYSPLHF.

This rearrangement joins TRBV18 to TRBJ1-1; the D is unclear. Trimming stripped 8 bases from V and 1 base from J, with 11 bases between. This CDR3 has 13 residues. Germline CDR1 KGHSH, CDR2 LQKENI. The CDR3 sequence: CASASSGNTEAFF. In DNA form, the CDR3 reads TGTGCCAGCGCTAGCAGCGGGAACACTGAAGCTTTCTTT.

The chain is built from TRBV6-5 and TRBJ1-5; D uncertain. The V gene lost 4 bases and the J gene lost 6 bases, with 16 bases spanning the gap. The CDR3 is 15 amino acids. The germline CDR1 and CDR2 sequences are MNHEY and SVGAGI. The CDR3 protein is CASSSPRSGGQPQHF. The CDR3 DNA reads TGTGCCAGCAGTTCTCCCCGGTCCGGAGGTCAGCCCCAGCATTTT.

The chain links TRBV6-5 to TRBJ2-2, with TRBD1 matching over 9 bases. Trimming removed 0 bases from V and 4 bases from J; junction bases left unmatched: 3. Germline V CDR1 and CDR2: MNHEY, SVGAGI. This CDR3 region has 16 residues. This chain's CDR3 is CASSYSGTGRTGELFF. The CDR3 coding sequence is TGTGCCAGCAGTTACTCAGGGACAGGGCGCACCGGGGAGCTGTTTTTT.

The chain combines TRBV9 with TRBJ1-1; D not certain. V was cut by 0 bases and J by 5 bases, with 11 bases left in between. Germline assignment: CDR1 SGDLS and CDR2 YYNGEE. CDR3 length equals 14 residues. In DNA, the CDR3 is TGTGCCAGCAGCGTAGTTCAGCCGGGTACTGAAGCTTTCTTT. This sequence encodes CASSVVQPGTEAFF.

The CDR3 DNA is TGTGCCATCAGTGAGACCCGAGGAAATGAGCAGTTCTTC. Its protein is CAISETRGNEQFF. The rearrangement uses TRBV10-3 and TRBJ2-1; no definite D call. This CDR3 contains 13 residues. The V gene lost 2 bases and the J gene lost 7 bases, with 9 bases spanning the gap. Germline CDR1 ENHRY, CDR2 SYGVKD.

The V gene is TRBV19, the J gene TRBJ1-1; no firm D call. The V gene's germline CDR1 is LNHDA and CDR2 SQIVND (reference sequence). The CDR3 totals 14 residues. V was pared by 4 bases and J by 0 bases, with 9 bases between. In DNA form, the CDR3 reads TGTGCCAGTAGTACTCTAGGAGTGAACACTGAAGCTTTCTTT. This sequence encodes CASSTLGVNTEAFF. Based on the CDR3 plus reference TRBV19 and TRBJ1-1, the full variable domain is DGGITQSPKYLFRKEGQNVTLSCEQNLNHDAMYWYRQDPGQGLRLIYYSQIVNDFQKGDIAEGYSVSREKKESFPLTVTSAQKNPTAFYLCASSTLGVNTEAFFGQGTRLTVV.

The V and J genes are TRBV5-1 and TRBJ1-1; TRBD1 matches 7 bases. The germline gives CDR1 SGHRS, CDR2 YFSETQ. CDR3 length equals 14 residues. V shed 5 bases and J 2 bases; nucleotides not matched to a gene: 6. The CDR3 loop reads CASREGTANTEAFF. DNA for the CDR3: TGCGCCAGCAGGGAAGGGACAGCCAACACTGAAGCTTTCTTT.

The chain employs TRBV28 and TRBJ2-1, with 8 positions matching TRBD2. Germline trimming cut 6 bases from V and 2 bases from J; bases unmatched to any gene: 6. Germline V gene data show CDR1 as MDHEN and CDR2 as SYDVKM. CDR3 length: 15 residues. In nucleotides, the CDR3 is TGTGCCAGCAGGGTCGGGGGGGAGACCTACAATGAGCAGTTCTTC. As protein: CASRVGGETYNEQFF.

The chain uses TRBV10-3 and TRBJ1-1; D call uncertain. The germline V and J ends were trimmed by 6 bases and 4 bases, with 6 bases remaining between them. The germline V gene encodes CDR1 ENHRY and CDR2 SYGVKD. The CDR3 is 11 amino acids. The CDR3 loop is CAIRVGTEAFF. The CDR3 coding sequence is TGTGCCATCAGGGTCGGCACTGAAGCTTTCTTT.

This chain uses TRBV6-2 or TRBV6-3 with TRBJ2-7; TRBD2 matches 13 bases. Germline trimming cut 6 bases from V and 6 bases from J; bases unmatched to any gene: 11. The CDR3 is 16 amino acids. CDR1 is MNHEY and CDR2 is SVGEGT in the germline V gene. The CDR3 sequence is CASSLGLAGVGSEQYF. As DNA, the CDR3 is TGTGCCAGCAGCCTCGGACTAGCGGGGGTCGGTAGCGAGCAGTACTTC.

The chain couples TRBV6-5 to TRBJ1-1, with D possibly being TRBD1 (5 bases). Trimming pared 7 bases from V and 8 bases from J, leaving 17 bases between. This CDR3 has 13 amino acids. Germline V gene lookup returns CDR1 MNHEY and CDR2 SVGAGI. CDR3 amino acids: CASKDTRQTEAFF. The CDR3 coding sequence is TGTGCCAGCAAGGATACCCGACAGACAGAAGCTTTCTTT.

A few counts support this clone. This chain connects TRBV5-4 to TRBJ1-2; 8 bases agree with TRBD1. This CDR3 spans 14 amino acids. V lost 3 bases to trimming and J lost 3 bases; unmatched junction nucleotides: 4. The germline V gene encodes CDR1 SGHNT and CDR2 YYREEE (reference sequence). CDR3 DNA sequence: TGTGCCAGCAGCTCCGCGGGACAGGACTATGGCTACACCTTC. Its protein product is CASSSAGQDYGYTF.

The chain recombines TRBV19 with TRBJ1-1; 8 positions agree with TRBD1. This CDR3 is built from 15 residues. V was clipped by 6 bases and J by 3 bases; unmatched bases: 9. Germline assignment: CDR1 LNHDA and CDR2 SQIVND (reference sequence). The DNA of the CDR3 is TGTGCCAGTAGGCCCTTTAAACAGGGGGACACTGAAGCTTTCTTT. Protein product: CASRPFKQGDTEAFF. Full variable domain (rest looked up from reference TRBV19 and TRBJ1-1): DGGITQSPKYLFRKEGQNVTLSCEQNLNHDAMYWYRQDPGQGLRLIYYSQIVNDFQKGDIAEGYSVSREKKESFPLTVTSAQKNPTAFYLCASRPFKQGDTEAFFGQGTRLTVV.

The V call is TRBV29-1, the J call TRBJ2-1; 9 bases line up with TRBD1. Looked up from germline, CDR1 is SQVTM and CDR2 is ANQGSEA. Trimming took 2 bases from V and 7 from J; bases not matched to a gene: 9. CDR3 length: 15 residues. For the CDR3, the DNA is TGCAGCGTTGAACGTCCACAGGGGGCCTTAAATGAGCAGTTCTTC. It encodes CSVERPQGALNEQFF.